What follows are 16 T cell receptor beta chains derived from one specimen sequenced in a study of T cells in Graves' hyperthyroidism and ophthalmopathy. RNA transcripts served as the template for amplifying TCR beta CDR3 regions. HTBI primers drove first-round RT-PCR of the TCR CDR3. In TCRdb, the multiplex PCR reads were re-called with MiXCR into one record per CDR3 protein. The profile shows approximately 500,000 distinct CDR3 sequences, roughly 50% of them singletons. Input material: peripheral blood or thyroid tissue (not recorded which). These receptors originate from a woman aged 18-29 years with Graves' hyperthyroidism.

This chain uses TRBV7-6 with TRBJ2-7; unclear D gene. The J call is doubtful: the DNA matches TRBJ2-1 better. Germline-derived CDR1 and CDR2 are SGHVS and FNYEAQ. This CDR3 contains 13 residues. The CDR3 is CASSLAPDNEQFF. DNA of the CDR3: TGTGCCAGCAGCTTAGCCCCCGACAATGAGCAGTTCTTC.

This clonotype turned up a few times. V usage is TRBV29-1 and J usage is TRBJ1-2; 7 bases agree with TRBD1. CDR3 length equals 12 residues. Germline lookup yields CDR1 SQVTM and CDR2 ANQGSEA. V lost 5 bases, J lost 7 bases, and 7 bases stayed unmatched. This chain's CDR3 is CSVRQGGSGYTF. In DNA form, the CDR3 reads TGCAGCGTTAGACAGGGCGGTTCTGGCTACACCTTC.

This clonotype has ten or more counts. This sequence joins TRBV29-1 and TRBJ2-7, with TRBD1 identical over 7 bases. Trimming removed 3 bases from V and 4 bases from J; junction bases left unmatched: 6. Looked up from germline, CDR1 is SQVTM and CDR2 is ANQGSEA. This CDR3 region has 13 residues. The CDR3 region has the DNA TGCAGCGTTGACGGGACAGAGGGGTACGAGCAGTACTTC. This encodes CSVDGTEGYEQYF.

The chain recombines TRBV10-3 with TRBJ1-1; possibly TRBD1 for D (6 bases). The CDR3 runs to 15 residues. The V gene's germline CDR1 is ENHRY and CDR2 SYGVKD. Trimming removed 3 bases from V and 0 bases from J, with 11 bases in between. DNA for the CDR3: TGTGCCATCAGTGACTCTGGGGGCATGAACACTGAAGCTTTCTTT. Its protein product is CAISDSGGMNTEAFF.

Concerning this clonotype: It is likely a read error, because the conserved phenylalanine at the end of the CDR3 is missing. It is unclear where the CDR3 begins or ends on the DNA, so no DNA is shown, and the CDR3 is as TCRdb lists it. The chain is built from TRBV2 and TRBJ1-1; the DNA was not compared with TRBD1, the D call given in the table. Looked up from germline, CDR1 is SNHLY and CDR2 is FYNNEI. Both ends counted, the CDR3 spans 9 residues. CDR3 sequence: CASSEAYGQ.

A word on this clonotype: This may arise from a read error, as a much more abundant clone is one base away. The rearrangement joins TRBV4-1 to TRBJ2-5; unclear D gene. Trimming shortened V by 4 bases and J by 5 bases, and 20 bases separated the two germline ends. Germline assignment: CDR1 MGHRA and CDR2 YSYEKL. The CDR3 runs 16 residues. The CDR3 here is CASSPRVGATSETQYF. For the CDR3, the DNA is TGCGCCAGCAGCCCCCGGGTAGGAGCTACCTCGGAGACCCAGTACTTC.

This clonotype was seen ten or more times. The V gene is TRBV11-3, the J gene TRBJ1-1; 10 bases match TRBD1. This CDR3 has 17 amino acids. V gave up 1 base and J gave up 1 base; unmatched junction bases: 6. The germline V gene has CDR1 SGHNT and CDR2 YENEEA. As DNA, the CDR3 is TGTGCCAGCAGCTTAGTAGGGACAGGGGCTGCGAACACTGAAGCTTTCTTT. Protein: CASSLVGTGAANTEAFF.

The chain is built from TRBV7-8 and TRBJ1-3; D gene uncertain. Germline assignment: CDR1 SGHVS and CDR2 FQNEAQ. Trimming shortened V by 3 bases and J by 5 bases, and 8 bases separated the two germline ends. The CDR3 spans 13 residues. The DNA for the CDR3 is TGTGCCAGCAGCTTTTCCGCCAGAAACACCATATATTTT. Translating gives CASSFSARNTIYF.

This clonotype was recorded a few times. The V call is TRBV4-1, the J call TRBJ2-2, with a possible D match to TRBD1 (5 bases). Germline loops: CDR1 MGHRA, CDR2 YSYEKL. V shed 0 bases and J shed 5 bases, with 10 bases lying between them. The CDR3 is 15 amino acids. The CDR3 nucleotides are TGCGCCAGCAGCCAAGATAAGGGGCTGACCGGGGAGCTGTTTTTT. It codes for CASSQDKGLTGELFF.

Ten or more counts support this clonotype. This sequence joins TRBV4-1 and TRBJ2-7, with 7 bases matching TRBD1. In germline, CDR1 is MGHRA, CDR2 YSYEKL. This CDR3 has 14 amino acids. The junction had 5 bases not matched to a gene; V was cut back by 3 bases and J by 3 bases. CDR3 in amino acids: CASSHRQGDYEQYF. For the CDR3, the DNA is TGCGCCAGCAGCCATAGACAGGGAGACTACGAGCAGTACTTC.

Of note for this clonotype: A much larger clone is a single base away; this may be a read error. The chain uses TRBV6-6 and TRBJ2-5; no clear D gene. Looked up from germline, CDR1 is MNHNY and CDR2 is SVGAGI (reference sequence). This CDR3 is built from 14 residues. The V end lost 5 bases, the J end lost 3 bases, and 13 bases lay between the germline ends. The CDR3 reads CASSPTRPKETQYF. DNA of the CDR3: TGTGCCAGCAGTCCCACCAGGCCCAAAGAGACCCAGTACTTC.

This clonotype was observed a single time. The chain links TRBV7-8 to TRBJ1-5, with 7 bases that match TRBD1. The CDR3 is 16 residues long. Germline V gene lookup returns CDR1 SGHVS and CDR2 FQNEAQ. V lost 5 bases, J lost 0 bases, and 7 bases stayed unmatched. CDR3 DNA: TGTGCCAGCAGCCAAGAGACAGGGCGTAGCAATCAGCCCCAGCATTTT. Translation: CASSQETGRSNQPQHF.

This clonotype was seen many times. V gene TRBV7-2 combines with J gene TRBJ1-4, with a possible D match to TRBD1 (5 bases). The V gene lost 1 base and the J gene lost 3 bases, with 9 bases spanning the gap. CDR1 is SGHTA, CDR2 FQGNSA, per germline. This CDR3 has 15 amino acids. CDR3 in DNA: TGTGCCAGCAGCTTAGAGGGGCCAGCTAATGAAAAACTGTTTTTT. This encodes CASSLEGPANEKLFF.

The sample holds a few counts of this clonotype. This CDR3 reads CASAPRGANTGELFF. The CDR3 nucleotides read TGTGCCAGCGCCCCCCGAGGCGCGAACACCGGGGAGCTGTTTTTT. The chain combines TRBV7-9 with TRBJ2-2; no clear D. V was trimmed by 8 bases and J by 0 bases, leaving 13 bases between them. Germline CDR1 reads SEHNR; CDR2 reads FQNEAQ (reference sequence). The CDR3 totals 15 residues. Looking up the rest from reference TRBV7-9 and TRBJ2-2 gives the full variable domain: DTGVSQNPRHKITKRGQNVTFRCDPISEHNRLYWYRQTLGQGPEFLTYFQNEAQLEKSRLLSDRFSAERPKGSFSTLEIQRTEQGDSAMYLCASAPRGANTGELFFGEGSRLTVL.

The chain is built from TRBV10-3 and TRBJ1-6, with 9 bases lining up with TRBD1. CDR1 is ENHRY, CDR2 SYGVKD, per germline. This CDR3 region has 15 residues. V trimming: 4 bases; J trimming: 8 bases; junction bases outside the gene matches: 6. This CDR3 is CAISAPGQGYSPLHF. CDR3 nucleotide sequence: TGTGCCATCAGTGCCCCGGGACAGGGTTATTCACCCCTCCACTTT.

The chain links TRBV2 to TRBJ1-2, with D unclear. V was trimmed by 3 bases and J by 4 bases, leaving 9 bases between them. Per the germline V gene, CDR1 is SNHLY and CDR2 is FYNNEI. This CDR3 is built from 13 residues. This CDR3 is CASSEIEGYGYTF. The CDR3 DNA follows: TGTGCCAGCAGTGAGATAGAGGGCTATGGCTACACCTTC.